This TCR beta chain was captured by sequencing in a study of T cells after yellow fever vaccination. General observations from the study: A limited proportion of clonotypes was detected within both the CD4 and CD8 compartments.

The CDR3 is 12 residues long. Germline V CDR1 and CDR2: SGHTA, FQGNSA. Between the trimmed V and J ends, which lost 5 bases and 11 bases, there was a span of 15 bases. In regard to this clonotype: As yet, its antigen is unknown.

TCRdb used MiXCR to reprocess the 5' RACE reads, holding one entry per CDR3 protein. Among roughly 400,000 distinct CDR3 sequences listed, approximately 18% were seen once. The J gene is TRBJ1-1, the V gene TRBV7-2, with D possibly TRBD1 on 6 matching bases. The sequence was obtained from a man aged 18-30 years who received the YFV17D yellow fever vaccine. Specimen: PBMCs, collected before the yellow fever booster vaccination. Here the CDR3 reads CASSERGRGAFF. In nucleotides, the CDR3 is TGTGCCAGCAGCGAAAGGGGGAGGGGGGCTTTCTTT.